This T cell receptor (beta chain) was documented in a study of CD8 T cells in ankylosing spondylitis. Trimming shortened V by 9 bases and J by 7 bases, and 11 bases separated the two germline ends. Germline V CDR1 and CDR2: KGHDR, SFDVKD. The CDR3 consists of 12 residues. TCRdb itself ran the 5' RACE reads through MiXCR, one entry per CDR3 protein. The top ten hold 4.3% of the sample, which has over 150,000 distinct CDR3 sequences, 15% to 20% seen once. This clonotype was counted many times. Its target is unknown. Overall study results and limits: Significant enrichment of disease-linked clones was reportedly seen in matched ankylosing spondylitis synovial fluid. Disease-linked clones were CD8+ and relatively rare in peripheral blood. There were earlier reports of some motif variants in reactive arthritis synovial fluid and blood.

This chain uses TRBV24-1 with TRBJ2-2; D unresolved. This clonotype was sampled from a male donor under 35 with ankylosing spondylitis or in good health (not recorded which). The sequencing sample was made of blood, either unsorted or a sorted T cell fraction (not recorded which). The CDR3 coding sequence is TGTGCCACCGCGGATGTTGGCGGGGAGCTGTTTTTT. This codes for CATADVGGELFF.